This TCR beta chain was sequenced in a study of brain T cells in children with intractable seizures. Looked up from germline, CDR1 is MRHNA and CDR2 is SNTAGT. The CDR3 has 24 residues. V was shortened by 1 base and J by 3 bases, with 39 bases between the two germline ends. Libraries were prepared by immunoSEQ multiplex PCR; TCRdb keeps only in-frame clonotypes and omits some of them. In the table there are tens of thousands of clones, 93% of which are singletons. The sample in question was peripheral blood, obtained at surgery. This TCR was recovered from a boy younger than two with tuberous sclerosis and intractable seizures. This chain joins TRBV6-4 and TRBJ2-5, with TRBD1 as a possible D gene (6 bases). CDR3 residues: CASSDCMGAMGGFGISRDKETQYF. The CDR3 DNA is TGTGCCAGCAGTGACTGTATGGGGGCCATGGGCGGGTTCGGAATATCCCGCGATAAAGAGACCCAGTACTTC.